This T cell receptor beta chain was sequenced during a study of control samples from healthy donors and cancer patients. Trimming removed 5 bases from V and 4 bases from J; junction bases left unmatched: 4. CDR1 is LGHNA and CDR2 is YNFKEQ in the germline V gene. There are 13 residues in the CDR3. The protocol was immunoSEQ multiplex PCR, while the TCRdb copy is restricted to in-frame clones and leaves out a portion. The sample comprises 100,000 or so clones, approximately 84% of which are singletons, and under 20% rests with the top ten. The chain carries TRBV4-2 and TRBJ1-2, with 7 nucleotides matching TRBD1. This receptor was identified in a woman in her fifties or sixties in good health. The sample comprised blood. The CDR3 DNA follows: TGTGCCAGCAGCTCAGGGGGGAGCTATGGCTACACCTTC. Protein: CASSSGGSYGYTF.